These 2 T cell receptor beta chains were all obtained from the same sample, sequenced in a study of brain metastases from non-small cell lung cancer. This table comes from immunoSEQ multiplex PCR, and its TCRdb copy is limited to in-frame clones, with some not included. The sample lists 13,000 to 15,000 clones, around four fifths occurring once. The specimen was primary lung tumor tissue. The receptor source for this set is a donor over 35 with non-small cell lung cancer.

The chain uses TRBV7-6 and TRBJ2-1; D uncertain. Looked up from germline, CDR1 is SGHVS and CDR2 is FNYEAQ. CDR3 length: 14 amino acids. Trimming took off 0 bases at V and 7 bases at J, with 10 bases between the two ends. The CDR3 DNA reads TGTGCCAGCAGCTTAGCCGGGTACGAGAATGAGCAGTTCTTC. Translation: CASSLAGYENEQFF.

The rearrangement links TRBV10-2 to TRBJ1-3; no firm D call. With 4 bases removed from V and 4 bases from J, the gap between germline ends came to 5 bases. CDR1 and CDR2 from the germline V gene are WSHSY and SAAADI. This CDR3 comprises 12 residues. The CDR3 protein is CASSGSGNTIYF. The CDR3 nucleotides are TGCGCCAGCAGTGGTTCCGGAAACACCATATATTTT.